Shown below are 26 T cell receptor beta chains from a single sample sequenced in a study of CD8+CD57+ T cells in acquired aplastic anemia. For sequencing, patients were chosen who had shown expansion of CD8+CD57+ cells by flow cytometry. TCR beta VDJ combinations and CDR3 sequences were profiled from genomic DNA. TCRdb processed the reads anew with MiXCR; each CDR3 protein has one entry. In the table there are about 470,000 distinct CDR3 sequences, around 30% of which are singletons. The source material was sorted CD4+, CD8+, or CD8+CD57+ T cells (not recorded which) from PBMCs. These receptors all stem from a human donor with aplastic anemia.

At least ten counts were recorded for this clonotype. V and J are TRBV29-1 and TRBJ2-5; a weak D match, TRBD1 (5 bases). Germline CDR1 SQVTM, CDR2 ANQGSEA. The CDR3 is 14 amino acids. The V end was cut by 3 bases, the J end by 5 bases, with 16 bases between. This chain's CDR3 is CSVETQGGWETQYF. The CDR3 region has the DNA TGCAGCGTTGAGACCCAGGGTGGTTGGGAGACCCAGTACTTC.

The rearrangement joins TRBV19 to TRBJ2-3, with 9 bases lining up with TRBD2. Looked up from germline, CDR1 is LNHDA and CDR2 is SQIVND (reference sequence). The V segment lost 3 bases and the J segment 4 bases; nucleotides outside the gene matches: 5. The CDR3 runs to 15 residues. The CDR3 region is CASSILAGKPDTQYF. The DNA of the CDR3 is TGTGCCAGTAGTATTCTAGCGGGGAAGCCAGATACGCAGTATTTT.

The chain recombines TRBV19 with TRBJ1-6; D unresolved. Germline CDR1 reads LNHDA; CDR2 reads SQIVND (reference sequence). Trimming pared 2 bases from V and 6 bases from J, leaving 8 bases between. The CDR3 is 14 amino acids. The CDR3 sequence is CASSITSGNSPLHF. CDR3 coding DNA: TGTGCCAGTAGTATAACTAGCGGTAATTCACCCCTCCACTTT.

The CDR3 here is CASSGQLTGELFF. CDR3 bases: TGTGCCAGCAGTGGACAGCTGACCGGGGAGCTGTTTTTT. The rearrangement uses TRBV6-1 and TRBJ2-2; perhaps TRBD1 as D (5 bases). Trimming stripped 4 bases from V and 5 bases from J, with 8 bases between. The germline V gene has CDR1 MNHNS and CDR2 SASEGT. CDR3 size: 13 residues.

This clonotype was observed a few times. The rearrangement uses TRBV6-1 and TRBJ1-2, with 9 bases aligning to TRBD1. Germline trimming cut 8 bases from V and 4 bases from J; bases unmatched to any gene: 14. The V gene's germline CDR1 is MNHNS and CDR2 SASEGT. The CDR3 loop spans 16 amino acids. The CDR3 sequence is CASSSTQQGAGYGYTF. CDR3 bases: TGTGCCAGCTCATCAACACAACAGGGGGCTGGCTATGGCTACACCTTC.

Only a few counts were recorded for this clonotype. V is TRBV6-1 and J is TRBJ1-3, with D tentatively TRBD1 (6 bases). This CDR3 contains 13 residues. V was clipped by 7 bases and J by 4 bases, with 11 bases between them. The germline V gene has CDR1 MNHNS and CDR2 SASEGT. The chain's CDR3 is CASTGASGNTIYF. The CDR3 DNA sequence: TGTGCCAGCACGGGGGCTTCGGGAAACACCATATATTTT.

Of note for this clonotype: This may be a read error, as it is one base from a much larger clone. This rearrangement joins TRBV9 to TRBJ2-7; unclear D gene. The CDR3 has 14 amino acids. Germline V gene sequence: CDR1 SGDLS, CDR2 YYNGEE. The V end was cut by 3 bases, the J end by 3 bases, with 13 bases between. The CDR3 coding sequence is TGTGCCAGCAGCGCCGGCTCAAGGGTCTACGAGCAGTACTTC. It encodes CASSAGSRVYEQYF. Full variable domain (outside the CDR3, taken from reference TRBV9 and TRBJ2-7): DSGVTQTPKHLITATGQRVTLRCSPRSGDLSVYWYQQSLDQGLQFLIQYYNGEERAKGNILERFSAQQFPDLHSELNLSSLELGDSALYFCASSAGSRVYEQYFGPGTRLTVT.

This clonotype appeared many times. This chain joins TRBV24-1 and TRBJ1-2, with 7 nucleotides matching TRBD1. The junction had 4 bases not matched to a gene; V was cut back by 5 bases and J by 5 bases. Germline-derived CDR1 and CDR2 are KGHDR and SFDVKD. CDR3 size: 13 residues. The DNA for the CDR3 is TGTGCCACCAGTGTAGGACAGGATTATGGCTACACCTTC. It yields the protein CATSVGQDYGYTF.

This clonotype was seen only a few times. The J gene is TRBJ2-5, the V gene TRBV6-5; D is uncertain. The CDR3 has 14 residues. V lost 2 bases to trimming and J lost 2 bases, with 9 bases between them. CDR1 is MNHEY, CDR2 SVGAGI, per germline. The CDR3 loop reads CASSYRHIQETQYF. The CDR3 DNA reads TGTGCCAGCAGTTACCGGCACATACAAGAGACCCAGTACTTC.

J is TRBJ2-7 and V is TRBV6-1, with TRBD2 matching 15 bases. In germline, CDR1 is MNHNS, CDR2 SASEGT. The junction had 9 bases not matched to a gene; V was cut back by 6 bases and J by 0 bases. The CDR3 is 18 residues long. CDR3 coding DNA: TGTGCCAGCAGCGCGGGGACTAGCGGGGGGATCAGCTCCTACGAGCAGTACTTC. Translation gives CASSAGTSGGISSYEQYF.

This clonotype was counted ten times or more. The chain is built from TRBV12-3 or TRBV12-4 and TRBJ1-5; D call uncertain. Between the trimmed V and J ends, which lost 5 bases and 3 bases, there was a span of 8 bases. The CDR3 length is 13 residues. The CDR3 DNA follows: TGTGCCAGCAGTAACGGGGACAATCAGCCCCAGCATTTT. Translating gives CASSNGDNQPQHF.

The rearrangement joins TRBV4-3 to TRBJ1-3, with 8 bases that match TRBD1. The CDR3 covers 15 residues. Trimming at V came to 5 bases and at J to 2 bases, leaving 5 bases not matched to a gene. Germline assignment: CDR1 LGHNA and CDR2 YSLEER. The CDR3 sequence: CASSLTTGAGNTIYF. Here the CDR3 DNA reads TGCGCCAGCAGCTTGACGACAGGGGCTGGAAACACCATATATTTT.

This clonotype was counted only a few times. The chain couples TRBV7-9 to TRBJ2-1, with TRBD2 matching over 10 bases. Trimming at V came to 2 bases and at J to 10 bases, leaving 11 bases not matched to a gene. The CDR3 is 16 amino acids. CDR1 and CDR2 from the germline V gene are SEHNR and FQNEAQ (reference sequence). The CDR3 is CASSLWTSGVLEEQFF. CDR3 in DNA: TGTGCCAGCAGCTTATGGACTAGCGGCGTCCTCGAAGAGCAGTTCTTC.

As for this clonotype: Sequence at one end of the junction differs from germline and may be a read error. The rearrangement links TRBV7-9 to TRBJ1-1; tentatively, D is TRBD1 (6 bases). In germline, CDR1 is SEHNR, CDR2 FQNEAQ (reference sequence). There are 13 residues in the CDR3. In DNA, the CDR3 is TGTACCAGCAGCTCACAAGGGGGGACTGAAGCTTTCTTT. It yields the protein CTSSSQGGTEAFF.

This clonotype was seen repeatedly, ten times or more. V gene TRBV2 combines with J gene TRBJ2-5; 8 nucleotides match TRBD1. Germline-derived CDR1 and CDR2 are SNHLY and FYNNEI. The junction had 4 bases not matched to a gene; V was cut back by 6 bases and J by 4 bases. The CDR3 loop spans 13 amino acids. In nucleotides, the CDR3 is TGTGCCAGCAGGGCCGGGACAGGAGAGACCCAGTACTTC. Protein product: CASRAGTGETQYF.

The chain carries TRBV2 and TRBJ1-2; 7 bases agree with TRBD1. From germline, CDR1 is SNHLY and CDR2 FYNNEI. V lost 6 bases to trimming and J lost 10 bases; unmatched junction nucleotides: 11. The CDR3 is 13 residues long. CDR3 in amino acids: CASSVTTGSSYTF. CDR3 DNA sequence: TGTGCCAGCAGCGTCACGACAGGGAGCTCCTACACCTTC.

In its sample, this clonotype was seen many times. The J gene is TRBJ1-6, the V gene TRBV9; the D is unclear. Germline V lookup: CDR1 SGDLS, CDR2 YYNGEE. Trimming took 2 bases from V and 7 from J, leaving 10 bases between them. This CDR3 spans 14 amino acids. CDR3 coding DNA: TGTGCCAGCAGCGTCGACACTAAAAATTCACCCCTCCACTTT. Residues: CASSVDTKNSPLHF.

The rearrangement uses TRBV7-2 and TRBJ2-7; D is tentatively TRBD1 or TRBD2 (5 bases each). The CDR3 has 14 amino acids. V was trimmed by 4 bases and J by 2 bases, leaving 12 bases between them. CDR1 SGHTA and CDR2 FQGNSA come from the germline V gene. This CDR3 is CASSSRDVTYEQYF. CDR3 nucleotides: TGTGCCAGCAGCTCCCGGGACGTCACCTACGAGCAGTACTTC.

The chain links TRBV5-1 to TRBJ1-6; 10 nucleotides line up with TRBD1. Trimming cost V 3 bases and J 5 bases; bases outside gene matches: 5. From germline, CDR1 is SGHRS and CDR2 YFSETQ. There are 16 residues in the CDR3. The CDR3 loop reads CASSYDRGRDNSPLHF. The CDR3 bases are TGCGCCAGCAGCTATGACAGGGGGCGCGATAATTCACCCCTCCACTTT.

The chain carries TRBV12-3 or TRBV12-4 and TRBJ1-3, with 11 bases aligning to TRBD1. V shed 6 bases and J 7 bases; nucleotides not matched to a gene: 2. This CDR3 is built from 13 residues. This CDR3 reads CASSGTGGNTIYF. The CDR3 DNA sequence: TGTGCCAGCAGCGGGACAGGGGGGAACACCATATATTTT.

This clonotype occurred a few times. The chain joins TRBV20-1 to TRBJ1-1; D call uncertain. V was pared by 0 bases and J by 4 bases, with 9 bases between. Germline V gene data show CDR1 as DFQATT and CDR2 as SNEGSKA (reference sequence). The CDR3 sequence is 13 residues long. The CDR3 sequence is CSARDRRVTEAFF. CDR3 nucleotides: TGCAGTGCTAGAGATAGGAGGGTCACTGAAGCTTTCTTT.

This clonotype has only one observation. The V gene is TRBV25-1, the J gene TRBJ1-6; no clear D gene. Trimming removed 4 bases from V and 9 bases from J, with 13 bases in between. The CDR3 covers 14 residues. The V gene's germline CDR1 is MGHDK and CDR2 SYGVNS. In DNA form, the CDR3 reads TGTGCCAGCAGTGTACAGCGGAAGGGTTCACCCCTCCACTTT. Translating it yields CASSVQRKGSPLHF.

This clonotype was seen ten or more times. The CDR3 sequence is CASNLRGTDTQYF. CDR3 DNA sequence: TGTGCCAGCAACCTAAGGGGCACAGATACGCAGTATTTT. J is TRBJ2-3 and V is TRBV7-2, with D unclear. Trimming pared 7 bases from V and 1 base from J, leaving 9 bases between. Germline loops: CDR1 SGHTA, CDR2 FQGNSA. The CDR3 totals 13 residues. The full variable domain, rest sourced from reference TRBV7-2 and TRBJ2-3, is GAGVSQSPSNKVTEKGKDVELRCDPISGHTALYWYRQSLGQGLEFLIYFQGNSAPDKSGLPSDRFSAERTGGSVSTLTIQRTQQEDSAVYLCASNLRGTDTQYFGPGTRLTVL.

This clonotype was observed a few times. The chain recombines TRBV10-3 with TRBJ1-2; D perhaps matches TRBD1 (6 bases). Trimming took 10 bases from V and 4 from J, leaving 16 bases between them. In germline, CDR1 is ENHRY, CDR2 SYGVKD. The CDR3 is 13 amino acids. CDR3: CASRTGTSYGYTF. The CDR3 coding sequence is TGTGCCAGCAGAACCGGGACATCCTATGGCTACACCTTC.

The chain is built from TRBV19 and TRBJ1-5; D perhaps matches TRBD1 (5 bases). Germline values: CDR1 LNHDA, CDR2 SQIVND (reference sequence). V was cut by 6 bases and J by 3 bases, with 12 bases left in between. The length of the CDR3 is 14 residues. CDR3: CASRTGVNNQPQHF. The CDR3 DNA follows: TGTGCCAGTAGAACGGGGGTGAACAATCAGCCCCAGCATTTT.

V is TRBV10-3 and J is TRBJ2-5; 8 positions agree with TRBD2. V was clipped by 11 bases and J by 3 bases; unmatched bases: 5. The CDR3 loop spans 12 amino acids. Germline CDR1 is ENHRY and CDR2 is SYGVKD. The CDR3, as DNA: TGTGCCGGCGGACTAGCAGAAGAGACCCAGTACTTC. This translates into CAGGLAEETQYF.